The clone carrying this TCR beta chain was detected a few times. Its antigen is not known. The split of CD4+ cells yielded CD45RA+ naive and CD45RA-negative memory subsets. Sequencing used immunoSEQ multiplex PCR; TCRdb keeps in-frame clones, though not all of them. The data show 2 million to 2.5 million clones, with about 92% seen just once and about 0.39% held by the top ten. The CDR3 spans 12 residues. The V end was cut by 5 bases, the J end by 5 bases, with 9 bases between. CDR1 and CDR2 from the germline V gene are MDHEN and SYDVKM. The source of the sample is a study of shared clonotypes between healthy human individuals. The wider study: Per-donor plates numbered three CD4 naive, three CD4 memory, two CD8 naive and one CD8 memory. Points from the study as a whole: Sampling covered blood only; tissue repertoires likely differ.

The chain uses TRBV28 and TRBJ1-2, with a possible D match to TRBD1 (5 bases). The sequenced sample was naive CD4+ T cells from PBMCs. Subset: CD45RA+ positively selected. The origin of this receptor is a man between 18 and 29 years old in good health. Some clones in this sample may be carry-over from other donors' samples. This CDR3 reads CASSPEGYGYTF. Here the CDR3 DNA reads TGTGCCAGCAGTCCGGAGGGGTATGGCTACACCTTC.